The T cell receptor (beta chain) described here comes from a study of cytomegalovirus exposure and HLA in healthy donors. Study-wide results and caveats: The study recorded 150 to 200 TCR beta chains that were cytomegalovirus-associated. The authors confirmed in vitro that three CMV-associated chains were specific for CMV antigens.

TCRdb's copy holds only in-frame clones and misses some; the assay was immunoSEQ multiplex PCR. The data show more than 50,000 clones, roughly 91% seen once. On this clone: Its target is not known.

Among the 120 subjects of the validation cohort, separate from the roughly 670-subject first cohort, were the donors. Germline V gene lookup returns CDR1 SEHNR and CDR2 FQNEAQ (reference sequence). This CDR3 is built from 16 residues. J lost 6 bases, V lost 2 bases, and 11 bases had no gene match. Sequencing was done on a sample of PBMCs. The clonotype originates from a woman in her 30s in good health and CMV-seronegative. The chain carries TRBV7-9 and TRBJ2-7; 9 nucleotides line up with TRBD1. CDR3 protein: CASSLSGSGQGSEQYF. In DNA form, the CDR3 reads TGTGCCAGCAGCTTAAGTGGGTCCGGACAGGGGTCCGAGCAGTACTTC.